In this sample, the clone carrying this TCR beta chain turned up many times. This sample stems from a study of neurological immune-mediated disorders. Deletions cut 0 bases from V and 4 bases from J, with 7 bases between. Germline CDR1 reads SGHRS; CDR2 reads YFSETQ. The CDR3 totals 13 residues. The method for making cDNA was 5'RACE, and it used 10-nucleotide random UMIs. Each CDR3 protein gets one entry after TCRdb re-called the 5' RACE reads with MiXCR. The data show approximately 86,000 distinct CDR3 sequences, just over 2.5% seen once. The material sequenced was PBMCs. The source of this sequence is a woman in her twenties or thirties with multiple sclerosis. The chain combines TRBV5-1 with TRBJ1-1, with D unresolved. CDR3 bases: TGCGCCAGCAGCTTGGATGAGGTCACTGAAGCTTTCTTT. This translates into CASSLDEVTEAFF.